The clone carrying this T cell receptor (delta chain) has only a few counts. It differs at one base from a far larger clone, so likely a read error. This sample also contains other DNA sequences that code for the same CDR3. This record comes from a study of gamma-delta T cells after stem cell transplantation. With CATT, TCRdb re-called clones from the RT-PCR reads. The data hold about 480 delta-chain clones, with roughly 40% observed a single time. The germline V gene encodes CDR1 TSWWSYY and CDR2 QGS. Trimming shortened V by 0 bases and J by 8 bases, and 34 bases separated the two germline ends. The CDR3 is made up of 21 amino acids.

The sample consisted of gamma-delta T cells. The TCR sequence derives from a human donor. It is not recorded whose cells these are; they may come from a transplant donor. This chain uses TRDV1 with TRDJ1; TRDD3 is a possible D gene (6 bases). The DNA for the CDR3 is TGTGCTCTTGGGGAACTCGCCCTACTGGGTATTGCGCTGGGAGATACAGGCAAACTCATCTTT. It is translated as CALGELALLGIALGDTGKLIF.